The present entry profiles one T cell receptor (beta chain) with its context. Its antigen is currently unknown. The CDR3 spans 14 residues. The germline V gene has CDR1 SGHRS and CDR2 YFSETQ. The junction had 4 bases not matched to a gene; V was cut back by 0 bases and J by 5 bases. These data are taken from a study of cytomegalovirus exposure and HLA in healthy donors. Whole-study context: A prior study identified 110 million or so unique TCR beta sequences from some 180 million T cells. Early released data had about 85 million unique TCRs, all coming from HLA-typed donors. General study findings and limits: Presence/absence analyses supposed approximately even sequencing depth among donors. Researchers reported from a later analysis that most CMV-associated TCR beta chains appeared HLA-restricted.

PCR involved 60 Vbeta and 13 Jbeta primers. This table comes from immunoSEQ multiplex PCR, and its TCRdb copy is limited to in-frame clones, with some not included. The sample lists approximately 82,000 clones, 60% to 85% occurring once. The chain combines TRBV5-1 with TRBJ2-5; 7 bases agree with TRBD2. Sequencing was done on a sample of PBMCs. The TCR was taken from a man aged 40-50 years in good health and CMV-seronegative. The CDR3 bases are TGCGCCAGCAGCTTGGAGCGGGAAGGGGAGACCCAGTACTTC. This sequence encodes CASSLEREGETQYF.